This TCR beta chain emerged from a study of blood T cells in healthy people across ages. The use of a sample-barcoded 5' primer and a J-beta primer mix characterized a second PCR of about 7 to 12 cycles. TCRdb used MiXCR to reprocess the 5' RACE reads, holding one entry per CDR3 protein. In the table there are around 1,500,000 distinct CDR3 sequences, about 43% of which are singletons. Whole-study results and caveats: One million T cells yielded diversity estimates that were considered underestimates.

This clonotype was detected only a few times. The antigen is undetermined. This CDR3 has 15 amino acids. Germline V CDR1 and CDR2: DFQATT, SNEGSKA (reference sequence). V lost 1 base to trimming and J lost 1 base; unmatched junction nucleotides: 4. The source of this sequence is a woman under 30 in good health. The gene calls are TRBV20-1 and TRBJ2-7; 10 nucleotides align to TRBD2. Sample: blood. This chain's CDR3 is CSARAGTSASYEQYF. The CDR3 DNA reads TGCAGTGCTAGAGCCGGGACTAGCGCGTCCTACGAGCAGTACTTC.